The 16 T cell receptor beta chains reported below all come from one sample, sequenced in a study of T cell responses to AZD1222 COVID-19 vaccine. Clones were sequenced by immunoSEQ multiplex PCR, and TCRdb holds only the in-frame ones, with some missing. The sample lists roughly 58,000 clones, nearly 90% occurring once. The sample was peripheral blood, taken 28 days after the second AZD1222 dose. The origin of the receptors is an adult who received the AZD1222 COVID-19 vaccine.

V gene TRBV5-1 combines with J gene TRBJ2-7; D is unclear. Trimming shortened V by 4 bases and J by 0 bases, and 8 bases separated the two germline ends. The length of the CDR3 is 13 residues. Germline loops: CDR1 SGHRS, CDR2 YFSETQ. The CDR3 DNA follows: TGCGCCAGCAGCCCCAGGAGCTCCTACGAGCAGTACTTC. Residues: CASSPRSSYEQYF. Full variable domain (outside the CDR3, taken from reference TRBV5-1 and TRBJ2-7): KAGVTQTPRYLIKTRGQQVTLSCSPISGHRSVSWYQQTPGQGLQFLFEYFSETQRNKGNFPGRFSGRQFSNSRSEMNVSTLELGDSALYLCASSPRSSYEQYFGPGTRLTVT.

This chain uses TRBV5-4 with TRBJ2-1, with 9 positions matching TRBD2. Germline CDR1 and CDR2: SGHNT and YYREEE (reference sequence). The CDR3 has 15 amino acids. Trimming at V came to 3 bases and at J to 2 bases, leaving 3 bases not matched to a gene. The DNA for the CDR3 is TGTGCCAGCAGCTGGGGCGGGGGGGCCTACAATGAGCAGTTCTTC. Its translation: CASSWGGGAYNEQFF.

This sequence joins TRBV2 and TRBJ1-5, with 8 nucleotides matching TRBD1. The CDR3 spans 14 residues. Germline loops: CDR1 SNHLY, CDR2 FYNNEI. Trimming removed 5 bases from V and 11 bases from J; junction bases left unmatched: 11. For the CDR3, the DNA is TGTGCCAGCAGTCCACGGGACAGGTCGGGAACCCAGCATTTT. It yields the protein CASSPRDRSGTQHF.

CDR3 in DNA: TGTGCCAGTAGTGAGCCGAACCGGGGGGAGACCCAGTACTTC. Residues: CASSEPNRGETQYF. The chain joins TRBV19 to TRBJ2-5; a weak D match, TRBD2 (6 bases). The CDR3 sequence is 14 residues long. The germline V gene encodes CDR1 LNHDA and CDR2 SQIVND (reference sequence). V lost 5 bases to trimming and J lost 5 bases, with 15 bases between them.

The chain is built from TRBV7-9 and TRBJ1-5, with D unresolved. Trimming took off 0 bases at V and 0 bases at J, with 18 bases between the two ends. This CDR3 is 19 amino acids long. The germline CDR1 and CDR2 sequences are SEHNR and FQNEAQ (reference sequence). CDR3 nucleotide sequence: TGTGCCAGCAGCTTAGCGCTGGAGGGAGGTTACAATAGCAATCAGCCCCAGCATTTT. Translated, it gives CASSLALEGGYNSNQPQHF.

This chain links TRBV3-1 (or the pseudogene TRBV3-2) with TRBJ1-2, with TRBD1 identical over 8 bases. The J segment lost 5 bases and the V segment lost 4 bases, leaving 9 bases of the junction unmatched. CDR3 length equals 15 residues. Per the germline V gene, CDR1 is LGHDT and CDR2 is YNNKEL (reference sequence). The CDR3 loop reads CASSLGQAQLYGYTF. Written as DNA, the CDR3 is TGTGCCAGCAGCCTGGGACAGGCCCAACTTTATGGCTACACCTTC.

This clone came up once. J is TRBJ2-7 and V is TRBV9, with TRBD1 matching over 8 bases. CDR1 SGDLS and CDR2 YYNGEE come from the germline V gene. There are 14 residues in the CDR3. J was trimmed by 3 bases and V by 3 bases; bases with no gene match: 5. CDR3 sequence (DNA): TGTGCCAGCAGCGCGGACAGGGCGGGCTACGAGCAGTACTTC. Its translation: CASSADRAGYEQYF.

Here the CDR3 reads CASSYEGVSEQYF. The CDR3 DNA reads TGTGCCAGCAGTTACGAGGGGGTCTCCGAGCAGTACTTC. The gene calls are TRBV6-5 and TRBJ2-7; maybe TRBD1 (6 bases). Trimming took off 2 bases at V and 6 bases at J, with 11 bases between the two ends. The CDR3 totals 13 residues. Germline V lookup: CDR1 MNHEY, CDR2 SVGAGI.

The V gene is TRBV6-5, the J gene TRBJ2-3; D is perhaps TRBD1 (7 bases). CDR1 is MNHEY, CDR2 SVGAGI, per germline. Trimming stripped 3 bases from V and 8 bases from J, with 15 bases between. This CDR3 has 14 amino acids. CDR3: CASSYPAQGGTQYF. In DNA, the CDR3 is TGTGCCAGCAGTTATCCCGCGCAGGGGGGTACGCAGTATTTT.

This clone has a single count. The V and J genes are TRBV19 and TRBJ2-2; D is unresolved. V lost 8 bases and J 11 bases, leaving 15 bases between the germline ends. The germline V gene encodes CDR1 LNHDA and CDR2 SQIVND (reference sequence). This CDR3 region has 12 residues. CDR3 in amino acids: CASEFLNRELFF. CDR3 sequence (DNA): TGTGCCAGTGAATTCCTAAACCGAGAGCTGTTTTTT.

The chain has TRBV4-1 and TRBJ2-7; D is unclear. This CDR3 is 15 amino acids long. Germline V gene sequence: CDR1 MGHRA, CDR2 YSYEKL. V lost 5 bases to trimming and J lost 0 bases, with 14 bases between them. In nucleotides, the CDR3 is TGCGCCAGCAGCAAGTGGTGGCCCAGCTCCTACGAGCAGTACTTC. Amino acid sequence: CASSKWWPSSYEQYF.

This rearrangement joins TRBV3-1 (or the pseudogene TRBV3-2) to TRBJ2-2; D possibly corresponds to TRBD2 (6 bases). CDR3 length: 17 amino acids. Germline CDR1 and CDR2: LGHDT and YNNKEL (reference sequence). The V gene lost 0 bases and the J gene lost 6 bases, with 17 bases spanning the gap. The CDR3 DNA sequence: TGTGCCAGCAGCCAAGATACGGGAGTTATTAATTCCGGGGAGCTGTTTTTT. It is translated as CASSQDTGVINSGELFF.

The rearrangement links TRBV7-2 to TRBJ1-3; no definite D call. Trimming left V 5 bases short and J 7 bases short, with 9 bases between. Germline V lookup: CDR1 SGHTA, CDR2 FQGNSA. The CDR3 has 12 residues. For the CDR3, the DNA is TGTGCCAGCAGCCAACCACGGAACACCATATATTTT. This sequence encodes CASSQPRNTIYF. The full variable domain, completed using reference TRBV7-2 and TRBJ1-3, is GAGVSQSPSNKVTEKGKDVELRCDPISGHTALYWYRQSLGQGLEFLIYFQGNSAPDKSGLPSDRFSAERTGGSVSTLTIQRTQQEDSAVYLCASSQPRNTIYFGEGSWLTVV.

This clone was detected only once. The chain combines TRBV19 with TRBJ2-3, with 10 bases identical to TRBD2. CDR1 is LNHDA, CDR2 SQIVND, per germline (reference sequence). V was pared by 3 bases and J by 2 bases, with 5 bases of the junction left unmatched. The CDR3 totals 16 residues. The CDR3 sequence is CASSIPSGGATDTQYF. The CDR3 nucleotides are TGTGCCAGTAGTATCCCGAGCGGGGGGGCCACAGATACGCAGTATTTT.

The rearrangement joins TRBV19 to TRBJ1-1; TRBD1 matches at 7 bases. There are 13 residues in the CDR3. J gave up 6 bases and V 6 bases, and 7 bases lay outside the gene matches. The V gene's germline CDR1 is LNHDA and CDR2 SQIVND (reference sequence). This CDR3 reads CASSVTGAAEAFF. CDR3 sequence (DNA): TGTGCCAGTAGCGTTACAGGGGCTGCTGAAGCTTTCTTT. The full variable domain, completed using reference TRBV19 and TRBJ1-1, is DGGITQSPKYLFRKEGQNVTLSCEQNLNHDAMYWYRQDPGQGLRLIYYSQIVNDFQKGDIAEGYSVSREKKESFPLTVTSAQKNPTAFYLCASSVTGAAEAFFGQGTRLTVV.

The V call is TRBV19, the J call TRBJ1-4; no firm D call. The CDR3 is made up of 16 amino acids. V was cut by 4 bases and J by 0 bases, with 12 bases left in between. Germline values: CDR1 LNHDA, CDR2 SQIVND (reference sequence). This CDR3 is CASSKTPGATNEKLFF. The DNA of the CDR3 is TGTGCCAGTAGTAAGACCCCGGGAGCAACTAATGAAAAACTGTTTTTT.